This T cell receptor (beta chain) was sequenced for a study of cytomegalovirus exposure and HLA in healthy donors. Study context: According to later analysis, the same platform produced the 120 or so validation and several hundred first-cohort repertoires.

The assay was immunoSEQ multiplex PCR, and TCRdb's table has in-frame clones only and misses some. In the table there are around 220,000 clones, around four fifths of which are singletons. This clone has more than one count but fewer than ten. Antigen unknown. General observations from the study: The investigators catalogued some 160 TCR beta chains as cytomegalovirus-associated. Cytomegalovirus status was reportedly diagnosed by the classifier with high specificity and sensitivity. In the 120 or so validation repertoires, around 95% of cluster scores exceeded 0, per a later analysis.

Germline-derived CDR1 and CDR2 are MNHEY and SMNVEV (reference sequence). This CDR3 has 12 amino acids. Trimming shortened V by 5 bases and J by 8 bases, and 12 bases separated the two germline ends. The sequenced sample consisted of PBMCs. This clonotype originated in a woman between 25 and 40 years old in good health and CMV-seropositive. This rearrangement joins TRBV27 to TRBJ1-2; no reliable D call. The chain's CDR3 is CASSGRVGGYTF. The DNA of the CDR3 is TGTGCCAGCAGTGGACGAGTGGGCGGCTACACCTTC.